These T cell receptor beta chains were read from a single sample in a study of blood T cell repertoires in COVID-19. Produced via immunoSEQ multiplex PCR; TCRdb's table is partial and in-frame only. The table shows hundreds of thousands of clones, with around nine tenths occurring only once. The sequencing sample was made of PBMCs or T cells enriched from blood (not recorded which). The receptors here all came from a woman aged 55-70 years in a cohort exposed to, infected with or recovered from COVID-19 (not recorded which). Both conserved end residues are part of each CDR3. D genes are given only for firm matches. Some rows mark clone size as missing; the rest say once, few, many or name a class of expanded clone.

.	.	TRBV24-1	TRBJ2-3	13	CATSDLAPDTQYF	TGTGCCACCAGTGATTTGGCGCCAGATACGCAGTATTTT
.	.	TRBV11-2	TRBJ2-1	11	CASSLAVEQFF	TGTGCCAGCAGCTTAGCGGTGGAGCAGTTCTTC
TRBD1	.	TRBV6-4	TRBJ2-7	16	CASRPPGQGVPYEQYF	TGTGCCAGCAGACCACCCGGACAGGGGGTACCCTACGAGCAGTACTTC
TRBD2	.	TRBV2	TRBJ2-7	15	CASSGSASGSYEQYF	TGTGCCAGCAGTGGATCGGCTAGCGGGAGCTACGAGCAGTACTTC
.	.	TRBV25-1	TRBJ2-3	11	CASTLTGWQYF	TGTGCCAGCACCCTGACAGGATGGCAGTATTTT
.	.	TRBV28	TRBJ1-5	15	CASSPGTIGNQPQHF	TGTGCCAGCAGTCCCGGGACAATTGGCAATCAGCCCCAGCATTTT
TRBD2	.	TRBV28	TRBJ2-7	14	CASRTGTTDYEQYF	TGTGCCAGCAGAACCGGGACTACCGACTACGAGCAGTACTTC
TRBD1	once	TRBV5-1	TRBJ2-3	14	CASSKRQGSDTQYF	TGCGCCAGCAGCAAACGACAGGGGTCAGATACGCAGTATTTT
TRBD1	.	TRBV2	TRBJ1-6	14	CASSGGTERSPLHF	TGTGCCAGCAGTGGCGGGACAGAGAGATCACCCCTCCACTTT
TRBD1	.	TRBV12-3/TRBV12-4	TRBJ2-7	12	CASTQGRYEQYF	TGTGCCAGCACACAGGGGCGATACGAGCAGTACTTC
TRBD1	.	TRBV28	TRBJ2-4	14	CASTLRDRADIQYF	TGTGCCAGTACCCTCCGGGACAGGGCTGACATTCAGTACTTC
.	.	TRBV28	TRBJ2-7	16	CASRGGMGPKFREQYF	TGTGCCAGCAGGGGGGGAATGGGACCCAAGTTCAGGGAGCAGTACTTC
.	.	TRBV11-2	TRBJ2-7	15	CASSRQKSVLYEQYF	TGTGCCAGCAGCCGACAGAAATCGGTACTCTACGAGCAGTACTTC
.	.	TRBV2	TRBJ2-5	10	CAIREETQYF	TGTGCCATCCGGGAGGAGACCCAGTACTTC
.	once	TRBV4-2	TRBJ1-3	15	CASSQPTSSGNTIYF	TGTGCCAGCAGCCAACCGACAAGCTCTGGAAACACCATATATTTT
.	.	TRBV4-2	TRBJ2-3	16	CASSQGGLPGTDTQYF	TGTGCCAGCAGCCAAGGGGGGCTCCCCGGCACAGATACGCAGTATTTT
.	.	TRBV7-9	TRBJ2-5	14	CASSLTGGQETQYF	TGTGCCAGCAGCTTGACAGGCGGGCAAGAGACCCAGTACTTC
.	.	TRBV7-6	TRBJ2-7	12	CASSQAGYEQYF	TGTGCCAGCAGCCAAGCGGGCTACGAGCAGTACTTC
.	.	TRBV5-1	TRBJ2-7	14	CASSTGAGAYEQYF	TGCGCCAGCAGCACGGGGGCGGGGGCCTACGAGCAGTACTTC
TRBD1	.	TRBV5-1	TRBJ2-3	15	CASSHRGIGTDTQYF	TGCGCCAGCAGCCACAGGGGGATTGGGACAGATACGCAGTATTTT
.	.	TRBV19	TRBJ1-2	15	CASSSVAEPFNRYTF	TGTGCCAGTAGTTCTGTGGCAGAACCTTTTAATCGCTACACCTTC
TRBD2	.	TRBV19	TRBJ2-7	14	CASTFSGSVSEQYF	TGTGCCAGTACTTTCAGCGGGAGCGTGTCCGAGCAGTACTTC
.	.	TRBV4-2	TRBJ1-5	19	CASSQVGRYRGAKNQPQHF	TGTGCCAGCAGCCAAGTCGGCAGGTATCGGGGGGCCAAAAATCAGCCCCAGCATTTT
.	.	TRBV28	TRBJ1-2	15	CASSQIWALNYGYTF	TGTGCCAGCAGTCAAATATGGGCCTTAAACTATGGCTACACCTTC